This is a list of T cell receptor beta chains from one sample in a study of identical twins. TCRdb used MiXCR to reprocess the 5' RACE reads, holding one entry per CDR3 protein. The sample lists more than 200,000 distinct CDR3 sequences, more than 12% occurring once. Sequencing was done on a sample of memory (CD45RO+) T cells sorted from blood. These receptor sequences come from a woman aged 18-30 years in good health. Both conserved end residues are part of each CDR3. The D gene is left open where the match is weak. Expanded clones get a size class; other rows say once, few or many, or leave the size out.

V gene: TRBV7-9
D gene: NA
J gene: TRBJ2-7
clone size: few
CDR3 protein: CASSLKTEQYF
CDR3 DNA: TGTGCCAGCAGCTTAAAGACCGAGCAGTACTTC

V gene: TRBV7-2
D gene: NA
J gene: TRBJ2-3
clone size: NA
CDR3 protein: CASSFSTSTDTQYF
CDR3 DNA: TGTGCCAGCAGCTTCTCGACTAGCACAGATACGCAGTATTTT

V gene: TRBV6-2/TRBV6-3
D gene: NA
J gene: TRBJ2-1
clone size: NA
CDR3 protein: CASSYWRVGDEQFF
CDR3 DNA: TGTGCCAGCAGTTACTGGAGGGTCGGGGATGAGCAGTTCTTC

V gene: TRBV3-1
D gene: NA
J gene: TRBJ2-1
clone size: NA
CDR3 protein: CASSQDLEGEQFF
CDR3 DNA: TGTGCCAGCAGCCAAGATCTGGAGGGTGAGCAGTTCTTC

V gene: TRBV27
D gene: TRBD1
J gene: TRBJ2-7
clone size: NA
CDR3 protein: CASSFRDRDPREQYF
CDR3 DNA: TGTGCCAGCAGTTTCCGGGACAGGGACCCTCGTGAGCAGTACTTC

V gene: TRBV20-1
D gene: TRBD2
J gene: TRBJ2-5
clone size: NA
CDR3 protein: CSALRGAGGETQYF
CDR3 DNA: TGCAGTGCTCTACGAGGAGCGGGAGGGGAGACCCAGTACTTC

V gene: TRBV6-1
D gene: NA
J gene: TRBJ2-1
clone size: few
CDR3 protein: CASQRGSSYNEQFF
CDR3 DNA: TGTGCCAGCCAGAGGGGAAGCTCCTACAATGAGCAGTTCTTC

V gene: TRBV5-8
D gene: TRBD1
J gene: TRBJ1-2
clone size: NA
CDR3 protein: CASSLGGALEGYTF
CDR3 DNA: TGTGCCAGCAGCTTAGGGGGCGCATTGGAAGGCTACACCTTC

V gene: TRBV7-8
D gene: TRBD1
J gene: TRBJ2-7
clone size: few
CDR3 protein: CASSSDRGRYEQYF
CDR3 DNA: TGTGCCAGCAGCTCAGACAGGGGAAGATACGAGCAGTACTTC

V gene: TRBV10-3
D gene: NA
J gene: TRBJ2-3
clone size: NA
CDR3 protein: CAIGESMGGTDTQYF
CDR3 DNA: TGTGCCATCGGGGAGTCGATGGGGGGCACAGATACGCAGTATTTT

V gene: TRBV5-1
D gene: TRBD2
J gene: TRBJ2-1
clone size: many
CDR3 protein: CASSSPAGVTYNEQFF
CDR3 DNA: TGCGCCAGCAGCTCCCCAGCGGGGGTTACCTACAATGAGCAGTTCTTC

V gene: TRBV9
D gene: NA
J gene: TRBJ2-3
clone size: medium-sized
CDR3 protein: CASSVEAGRTDTQYF
CDR3 DNA: TGTGCCAGCAGCGTAGAGGCGGGGCGCACAGATACGCAGTATTTT

V gene: TRBV2
D gene: TRBD1
J gene: TRBJ1-1
clone size: few
CDR3 protein: CASITGTASNTEAFF
CDR3 DNA: TGTGCCAGCATCACCGGGACAGCGTCGAACACTGAAGCTTTCTTT

V gene: TRBV27
D gene: NA
J gene: TRBJ2-6
clone size: NA
CDR3 protein: CASSSPRAGANVLTF
CDR3 DNA: TGTGCCAGCAGTTCTCCGAGGGCGGGGGCCAACGTCCTGACTTTC

V gene: TRBV5-1
D gene: NA
J gene: TRBJ1-1
clone size: many
CDR3 protein: CASSGGQLNTEAFF
CDR3 DNA: TGCGCCAGCAGCGGAGGACAGCTGAACACTGAAGCTTTCTTT

V gene: TRBV12-3/TRBV12-4
D gene: NA
J gene: TRBJ2-5
clone size: many
CDR3 protein: CASAQETQYF
CDR3 DNA: TGTGCCAGCGCCCAAGAGACCCAGTACTTC

V gene: TRBV12-3/TRBV12-4
D gene: TRBD1
J gene: TRBJ2-3
clone size: NA
CDR3 protein: CASRTDRGADTQYF
CDR3 DNA: TGTGCCAGCAGGACCGACAGGGGTGCGGATACGCAGTATTTT

V gene: TRBV2
D gene: NA
J gene: TRBJ1-1
clone size: NA
CDR3 protein: CASRYATEAFF
CDR3 DNA: TGTGCCAGCCGGTATGCGACTGAAGCTTTCTTT

V gene: TRBV12-3/TRBV12-4
D gene: NA
J gene: TRBJ2-3
clone size: NA
CDR3 protein: CASSLRRGRTDTQYF
CDR3 DNA: TGTGCCAGCAGTTTAAGGCGGGGGCGCACAGATACGCAGTATTTT

V gene: TRBV7-2
D gene: NA
J gene: TRBJ2-7
clone size: many
CDR3 protein: CASRAGTLEEQYF
CDR3 DNA: TGTGCCAGCAGAGCCGGGACTCTCGAAGAGCAGTACTTC

V gene: TRBV5-1
D gene: NA
J gene: TRBJ2-7
clone size: NA
CDR3 protein: CASSGDPKEEQYF
CDR3 DNA: TGCGCCAGCAGTGGCGATCCCAAAGAGGAGCAGTACTTC

V gene: TRBV6-2/TRBV6-3
D gene: TRBD1
J gene: TRBJ2-2
clone size: many
CDR3 protein: CASSWDRVTGELFF
CDR3 DNA: TGTGCCAGCAGCTGGGACAGGGTTACCGGGGAGCTGTTTTTT

V gene: TRBV11-2
D gene: NA
J gene: TRBJ1-5
clone size: NA
CDR3 protein: CASSLEGFPYSNQPQHF
CDR3 DNA: TGTGCCAGCAGCTTAGAGGGGTTCCCCTATAGCAATCAGCCCCAGCATTTT

V gene: TRBV4-3
D gene: NA
J gene: TRBJ2-7
clone size: few
CDR3 protein: CASSQEWGGAYEQYF
CDR3 DNA: TGCGCCAGCAGCCAAGAGTGGGGTGGAGCCTACGAGCAGTACTTC

V gene: TRBV19
D gene: TRBD2
J gene: TRBJ2-7
clone size: few
CDR3 protein: CASSKGTSYYEQYF
CDR3 DNA: TGTGCCAGTAGTAAAGGGACTAGCTACTACGAGCAGTACTTC

V gene: TRBV7-2
D gene: TRBD2
J gene: TRBJ2-3
clone size: few
CDR3 protein: CASSLSSGEGADTQYF
CDR3 DNA: TGTGCCAGCAGCTTGTCTAGCGGGGAGGGGGCAGATACGCAGTATTTT

V gene: TRBV11-2
D gene: NA
J gene: TRBJ2-5
clone size: few
CDR3 protein: CASSFSLARETQYF
CDR3 DNA: TGTGCCAGCAGCTTTTCCCTAGCTCGGGAGACCCAGTACTTC

V gene: TRBV4-2
D gene: TRBD1
J gene: TRBJ1-3
clone size: few
CDR3 protein: CASSPTTGAGNTIYF
CDR3 DNA: TGTGCCAGCAGCCCTACGACAGGGGCTGGAAACACCATATATTTT

V gene: TRBV14
D gene: NA
J gene: TRBJ2-3
clone size: many
CDR3 protein: CASSQSRHTDTQYF
CDR3 DNA: TGTGCCAGCAGCCAAAGCAGACACACAGATACGCAGTATTTT

V gene: TRBV7-2
D gene: TRBD2
J gene: TRBJ2-5
clone size: few
CDR3 protein: CASSSAHGVAGGGTQYF
CDR3 DNA: TGTGCCAGCAGCTCCGCCCATGGGGTAGCGGGGGGAGGGACCCAGTACTTC

V gene: TRBV3-1
D gene: NA
J gene: TRBJ2-5
clone size: many
CDR3 protein: CASSQDKELGTQYF
CDR3 DNA: TGTGCCAGCAGCCAAGATAAGGAGTTAGGGACCCAGTACTTC

V gene: TRBV10-1
D gene: NA
J gene: TRBJ2-3
clone size: few
CDR3 protein: CASSGQYGRDTQYF
CDR3 DNA: TGCGCCAGCAGTGGGCAGTACGGGAGAGATACGCAGTATTTT

V gene: TRBV20-1
D gene: NA
J gene: TRBJ1-5
clone size: few
CDR3 protein: CSAGQGSNQPQHF
CDR3 DNA: TGCAGTGCGGGTCAGGGGAGCAATCAGCCCCAGCATTTT

V gene: TRBV5-1
D gene: NA
J gene: TRBJ2-3
clone size: NA
CDR3 protein: CASSLKGVSAEGTDTQYF
CDR3 DNA: TGCGCCAGCAGCCTCAAGGGGGTATCAGCGGAGGGCACAGATACGCAGTATTTT

V gene: TRBV7-8
D gene: NA
J gene: TRBJ1-3
clone size: many
CDR3 protein: CASSLGSRNTIYF
CDR3 DNA: TGTGCCAGCAGCTTGGGCAGCAGAAACACCATATATTTT

V gene: TRBV29-1
D gene: TRBD2
J gene: TRBJ2-1
clone size: few
CDR3 protein: CSVEAAGTSSYNEQFF
CDR3 DNA: TGCAGCGTTGAAGCCGCCGGGACTAGCTCCTACAATGAGCAGTTCTTC

V gene: TRBV29-1
D gene: TRBD2
J gene: TRBJ2-3
clone size: NA
CDR3 protein: CSARGGFEDTQYF
CDR3 DNA: TGCAGCGCGCGGGGGGGCTTCGAGGATACGCAGTATTTT

V gene: TRBV2
D gene: NA
J gene: TRBJ1-6
clone size: few
CDR3 protein: CASRRGAYNSPLHF
CDR3 DNA: TGTGCCAGCAGAAGGGGTGCCTATAATTCACCCCTCCACTTT

V gene: TRBV7-9
D gene: TRBD2
J gene: TRBJ2-1
clone size: few
CDR3 protein: CASSLSQREDNEQFF
CDR3 DNA: TGTGCCAGCAGCTTATCCCAGCGGGAGGACAATGAGCAGTTCTTC

V gene: TRBV11-3
D gene: NA
J gene: TRBJ2-7
clone size: NA
CDR3 protein: CASSLIREAIEQYF
CDR3 DNA: TGTGCCAGCAGCTTAATACGGGAAGCTATTGAGCAGTACTTC

V gene: TRBV5-1
D gene: TRBD2
J gene: TRBJ2-7
clone size: few
CDR3 protein: CASSATSGGAGNVDEQYF
CDR3 DNA: TGCGCCAGCAGCGCGACTAGCGGGGGGGCAGGTAACGTCGACGAGCAGTACTTC

V gene: TRBV10-3
D gene: TRBD2
J gene: TRBJ2-7
clone size: few
CDR3 protein: CAIRASSGTYEQYF
CDR3 DNA: TGTGCCATCAGGGCATCTAGCGGTACCTACGAGCAGTACTTC

V gene: TRBV7-8
D gene: NA
J gene: TRBJ2-3
clone size: NA
CDR3 protein: CASSARDSEDTQYF
CDR3 DNA: TGTGCCAGCAGCGCCCGGGACTCTGAAGATACGCAGTATTTT

V gene: TRBV7-7
D gene: TRBD2
J gene: TRBJ2-1
clone size: NA
CDR3 protein: CASSLARGGGYNEQFF
CDR3 DNA: TGTGCTAGCAGCTTAGCGCGCGGGGGTGGGTACAATGAGCAGTTCTTC

V gene: TRBV29-1
D gene: TRBD2
J gene: TRBJ2-2
clone size: few
CDR3 protein: CSVGGSTGELFF
CDR3 DNA: TGCAGCGTGGGGGGGTCCACCGGGGAGCTGTTTTTT

V gene: TRBV25-1
D gene: NA
J gene: TRBJ2-5
clone size: NA
CDR3 protein: CASSDSQETQYF
CDR3 DNA: TGTGCCAGCAGTGACAGTCAAGAGACCCAGTACTTC

V gene: TRBV10-3
D gene: TRBD1
J gene: TRBJ2-7
clone size: NA
CDR3 protein: CAISESQGEPYEQYF
CDR3 DNA: TGTGCCATCAGTGAATCACAGGGGGAACCTTACGAGCAGTACTTC

V gene: TRBV5-1
D gene: NA
J gene: TRBJ2-1
clone size: NA
CDR3 protein: CASSLEGGGIEQFF
CDR3 DNA: TGCGCCAGCAGCTTGGAAGGCGGGGGCATTGAGCAGTTCTTC

V gene: TRBV15
D gene: NA
J gene: TRBJ2-2
clone size: NA
CDR3 protein: CATSRDSSVAGELFF
CDR3 DNA: TGTGCCACCAGCAGAGATTCATCGGTCGCCGGGGAGCTGTTTTTT

V gene: TRBV5-1
D gene: TRBD1
J gene: TRBJ2-1
clone size: NA
CDR3 protein: CASSWGDRYNEQFF
CDR3 DNA: TGCGCCAGCAGCTGGGGGGACAGGTACAATGAGCAGTTCTTC

V gene: TRBV7-2
D gene: TRBD2
J gene: TRBJ2-5
clone size: few
CDR3 protein: CASSFAGGIGETQYF
CDR3 DNA: TGTGCCAGCAGCTTTGCCGGGGGGATTGGAGAGACCCAGTACTTC

V gene: TRBV3-1
D gene: NA
J gene: TRBJ1-2
clone size: few
CDR3 protein: CASSQESRAGGYTF
CDR3 DNA: TGTGCCAGCAGCCAAGAAAGCAGGGCGGGTGGCTACACCTTC

V gene: TRBV20-1
D gene: NA
J gene: TRBJ2-5
clone size: few
CDR3 protein: CSATRGDRMSQYF
CDR3 DNA: TGCAGTGCTACCAGGGGAGATAGGATGTCCCAGTACTTC

V gene: TRBV6-1
D gene: NA
J gene: TRBJ2-3
clone size: few
CDR3 protein: CASSEAGDPDTQYF
CDR3 DNA: TGTGCCAGCAGTGAAGCGGGGGATCCAGATACGCAGTATTTT

V gene: TRBV21-1
D gene: NA
J gene: TRBJ2-1
clone size: many
CDR3 protein: CASSKRAGDGHEQFF
CDR3 DNA: TGTGCCAGCAGCAAGCGAGCGGGGGACGGGCATGAGCAGTTCTTC

V gene: TRBV7-9
D gene: NA
J gene: TRBJ1-2
clone size: NA
CDR3 protein: CASSETILLARYGYTF
CDR3 DNA: TGTGCCAGCAGCGAAACCATACTCCTGGCTCGCTATGGCTACACCTTC

V gene: TRBV7-9
D gene: TRBD1
J gene: TRBJ2-5
clone size: few
CDR3 protein: CASSAIQGVETQYF
CDR3 DNA: TGTGCCAGCAGCGCGATACAGGGGGTGGAGACCCAGTACTTC

V gene: TRBV19
D gene: NA
J gene: TRBJ2-2
clone size: NA
CDR3 protein: CASSRRAAQPGVNTGELFF
CDR3 DNA: TGTGCCAGTAGTAGGCGGGCAGCTCAACCGGGGGTAAACACCGGGGAGCTGTTTTTT

V gene: TRBV27
D gene: NA
J gene: TRBJ2-7
clone size: NA
CDR3 protein: CASSPTRRGGYEQYF
CDR3 DNA: TGTGCCAGCAGTCCAACGCGCAGGGGAGGGTACGAGCAGTACTTC